This TCR beta chain was found in a study of cytomegalovirus exposure and HLA in healthy donors. PCR employed 60 Vbeta and 13 Jbeta primers. Here immunoSEQ multiplex PCR was the method, and the copy in TCRdb shows in-frame clones only, minus some. The sample holds 150,000 to 200,000 clones, roughly three quarters seen once. CDR3 length: 13 residues. Germline assignment: CDR1 LNHDA and CDR2 SQIVND (reference sequence). V gave up 6 bases and J gave up 2 bases, with 10 bases separating them. As regards this clone: The same CDR3 also results from other DNA sequences found in this sample.

Source material: PBMCs. The receptor was isolated from a man in his late teens or twenties in good health and CMV-seropositive. V gene TRBV19 combines with J gene TRBJ1-1, with a tentative D call TRBD1 (5 bases). Here the CDR3 DNA reads TGTGCCAGTAGCCAGACAGTAAACACTGAAGCTTTCTTT. Protein: CASSQTVNTEAFF. Full variable domain (missing parts from reference TRBV19 and TRBJ1-1): DGGITQSPKYLFRKEGQNVTLSCEQNLNHDAMYWYRQDPGQGLRLIYYSQIVNDFQKGDIAEGYSVSREKKESFPLTVTSAQKNPTAFYLCASSQTVNTEAFFGQGTRLTVV.